These 25 T cell receptor beta chains were sequenced from one sample in a study of blood T cell repertoires in COVID-19. The assay was immunoSEQ multiplex PCR, and TCRdb's table has in-frame clones only and misses some. The sample carries approximately 260,000 clones, 75% to 90% recorded once. The sample consisted of peripheral blood. These receptors were taken from an older woman with COVID-19, enrolled during active disease.

V usage is TRBV11-3 and J usage is TRBJ2-7; D is undetermined. V gave up 0 bases and J gave up 4 bases, with 7 bases separating them. CDR3 length: 13 amino acids. The germline gives CDR1 SGHNT, CDR2 YENEEA. CDR3 coding DNA: TGTGCCAGCAGCTTAGAATCCGGTTACGAGCAGTACTTC. Translated, it gives CASSLESGYEQYF.

The J gene is TRBJ2-1, the V gene TRBV5-6; 11 bases match TRBD2. The junction had 13 bases not matched to a gene; V was cut back by 4 bases and J by 10 bases. CDR1 SGHDT and CDR2 YYEEEE come from the germline V gene. This CDR3 is 16 amino acids long. The CDR3 region has the DNA TGTGCCAGCAGCCGAATAGAACTAGCGGGAGCGCAGGAGCAGTTCTTC. Its translation is CASSRIELAGAQEQFF.

The V gene is TRBV11-1, the J gene TRBJ1-1, with 7 bases fitting TRBD1. Looked up from germline, CDR1 is SGHAT and CDR2 is FQDESV (reference sequence). The CDR3 is made up of 15 amino acids. The junction had 15 bases not matched to a gene; V was cut back by 2 bases and J by 12 bases. This CDR3 reads CASSLLTGTGVPSFF. The DNA of the CDR3 is TGTGCCAGCAGCTTATTGACAGGGACCGGCGTTCCCTCTTTCTTT.

The chain is built from TRBV5-1 and TRBJ2-1; TRBD2 matches 9 bases. The length of the CDR3 is 16 residues. V shed 0 bases and J 7 bases; nucleotides not matched to a gene: 8. Germline CDR1 reads SGHRS; CDR2 reads YFSETQ. CDR3 coding DNA: TGCGCCAGCAGCTTGGCCGGGGCGGGAGGGTTGAATGAGCAGTTCTTC. It encodes CASSLAGAGGLNEQFF.

The genes are TRBV28 and TRBJ1-5, with D perhaps TRBD1 (6 bases). The V end lost 6 bases, the J end lost 0 bases, and 12 bases lay between the germline ends. From germline, CDR1 is MDHEN and CDR2 SYDVKM. The CDR3 runs to 15 residues. Here the CDR3 DNA reads TGTGCCAGCAGATCACAGGGTAGTAGCAATCAGCCCCAGCATTTT. The encoded protein is CASRSQGSSNQPQHF.

The V and J genes are TRBV7-9 and TRBJ2-5; TRBD2 matches 11 bases. CDR1 and CDR2 from the germline V gene are SEHNR and FQNEAQ (reference sequence). V trimming: 5 bases; J trimming: 2 bases; junction bases outside the gene matches: 13. This CDR3 has 18 amino acids. The chain's CDR3 is CASSQDKRLAGFQETQYF. The CDR3 nucleotides are TGTGCCAGCAGCCAAGATAAAAGACTAGCGGGATTTCAAGAGACCCAGTACTTC.

This rearrangement joins TRBV19 to TRBJ1-2; D is ambiguous. Trimming pared 3 bases from V and 7 bases from J, leaving 9 bases between. Germline CDR1 and CDR2: LNHDA and SQIVND (reference sequence). This CDR3 is built from 12 residues. The chain's CDR3 is CASSIGEAGYTF. The CDR3 region has the DNA TGTGCCAGTAGTATCGGGGAAGCTGGCTACACCTTC.

The gene calls are TRBV7-3 and TRBJ1-2; weak D call: TRBD1 (6 bases). V lost 5 bases to trimming and J lost 2 bases, with 15 bases between them. The CDR3 contains 15 residues. In germline, CDR1 is SGHTA, CDR2 FQGTGA. CDR3 loop: CASSLPGQANYGYTF. The CDR3 DNA reads TGTGCCAGCAGCCTACCGGGACAAGCGAACTATGGCTACACCTTC.

The count of this clone is one. The chain combines TRBV15 with TRBJ1-5; D not certain. Germline V lookup: CDR1 LNHNV, CDR2 YYDKDF (reference sequence). V gave up 0 bases and J gave up 2 bases, with 11 bases separating them. The CDR3 sequence is 16 residues long. The CDR3 loop reads CATSRDLERGNQPQHF. The CDR3, as DNA: TGTGCCACCAGCAGAGATCTTGAAAGAGGCAATCAGCCCCAGCATTTT. The whole variable domain, filled in from reference TRBV15 and TRBJ1-5, reads DAMVIQNPRYQVTQFGKPVTLSCSQTLNHNVMYWYQQKSSQAPKLLFHYYDKDFNNEADTPDNFQSRRPNTSFCFLDIRSPGLGDTAMYLCATSRDLERGNQPQHFGDGTRLSIL.

The chain carries TRBV21-1 and TRBJ1-6; the table assigns TRBD1, which was not confirmed against the DNA. TRBV21-1 is flagged as a pseudogene. The CDR3 is 16 amino acids. CDR3: CASSKLWGTENSPLHF. DNA of the CDR3: TGTGCCAGCAGCAAACTCTGGGGGACAGAGAATTCACCCCTCCACTTT.

Only a few counts were recorded for this clone. The rearrangement links TRBV10-3 to TRBJ1-1; D gene ambiguous. V shed 9 bases and J shed 6 bases, with 20 bases lying between them. CDR3 length equals 14 residues. The germline CDR1 and CDR2 sequences are ENHRY and SYGVKD. CDR3 DNA: TGTGCCATTACCACTGACAACCGCCCATCTGAAGCTTTCTTT. This codes for CAITTDNRPSEAFF.

V gene TRBV3-1 (or the pseudogene TRBV3-2) combines with J gene TRBJ1-1; no clear D gene. V lost 0 bases and J 7 bases, leaving 9 bases between the germline ends. Germline CDR1 is LGHDT and CDR2 is YNNKEL (reference sequence). This CDR3 has 13 amino acids. The CDR3 here is CASSQDFGVEAFF. The CDR3 DNA follows: TGTGCCAGCAGCCAAGATTTCGGAGTTGAAGCTTTCTTT.

The gene calls are TRBV18 and TRBJ2-3; 7 bases are a match to TRBD1. From germline, CDR1 is KGHSH and CDR2 LQKENI. V gave up 2 bases and J gave up 2 bases; unmatched junction bases: 1. This CDR3 has 14 amino acids. The CDR3 here is CASSPGTATDTQYF. CDR3 bases: TGTGCCAGCTCACCAGGGACAGCCACAGATACGCAGTATTTT.

The rearrangement uses TRBV6-5 and TRBJ1-3; D is unresolved. The CDR3 consists of 15 residues. V gave up 2 bases and J gave up 0 bases, with 8 bases separating them. Looked up from germline, CDR1 is MNHEY and CDR2 is SVGAGI. The CDR3: CASSYERSSGNTIYF. CDR3 sequence (DNA): TGTGCCAGCAGTTACGAGAGGAGCTCTGGAAACACCATATATTTT.

In DNA, the CDR3 is TGTGCCACCAGGGACAGGGGGCAACAGCCCCAGCATTTT. As protein: CATRDRGQQPQHF. The rearrangement uses TRBV15 and TRBJ1-5; TRBD1 aligns across 11 bases. The germline gives CDR1 LNHNV, CDR2 YYDKDF (reference sequence). With V trimmed by 6 bases and J by 7 bases, 2 bases remained unmatched. The CDR3 runs to 13 residues.

The CDR3 loop is CASSDRGEAFF. The CDR3 DNA follows: TGTGCCAGTAGCGACCGGGGTGAAGCTTTCTTT. The V and J genes are TRBV19 and TRBJ1-1; D uncertain. The CDR3 extends over 11 amino acids. V dropped 6 bases and J dropped 7 bases, with 9 bases sitting between them. Germline CDR1 reads LNHDA; CDR2 reads SQIVND (reference sequence).

As DNA, the CDR3 is TGTGCCAGCGGGGAAAGACAGGAGAATGAAAAACTGTTTTTT. As protein: CASGERQENEKLFF. The V and J genes are TRBV6-6 and TRBJ1-4; possible D gene TRBD1, 6 bases. Germline CDR1 is MNHNY and CDR2 is SVGAGI (reference sequence). The CDR3 extends over 14 amino acids. Trimming left V 8 bases short and J 5 bases short, with 15 bases between.

V is TRBV19 and J is TRBJ2-3; 10 nucleotides match TRBD2. CDR1 and CDR2 (germline): LNHDA, SQIVND (reference sequence). The junction had 6 bases not matched to a gene; V was cut back by 5 bases and J by 4 bases. The CDR3 has 15 amino acids. In DNA form, the CDR3 reads TGTGCCAGTAGTCCCGTAGCGGGAGGCTCAGATACGCAGTATTTT. Amino acids: CASSPVAGGSDTQYF.

The chain links TRBV14 to TRBJ1-2; D uncertain. This CDR3 has 12 amino acids. V shed 3 bases and J shed 8 bases, with 10 bases lying between them. CDR1 is SGHDN and CDR2 is FVKESK in the germline V gene. Here the CDR3 DNA reads TGTGCCAGCAGCCAGGGAGGGTCCGGCTACACCTTC. It is translated as CASSQGGSGYTF.

The chain couples TRBV6-2 or TRBV6-3 to TRBJ1-2; TRBD1 matches at 8 bases. Germline V CDR1 and CDR2: MNHEY, SVGEGT. CDR3 length: 15 amino acids. The trim removed 7 bases at V and 3 bases at J, leaving 10 bases unmatched. The CDR3 DNA sequence: TGTGCCAGCACTTATGGACAGGGCTCCCACTATGGCTACACCTTC. Translating it yields CASTYGQGSHYGYTF.

This chain joins TRBV14 and TRBJ2-7, with TRBD2 matching 12 bases. This CDR3 is built from 16 residues. Germline V gene data show CDR1 as SGHDN and CDR2 as FVKESK. V lost 1 base and J lost 2; bases outside the gene matches: 3. In DNA form, the CDR3 reads TGTGCCAGCAGCCAAGGAACTAGCGGGAGGACCTACGAGCAGTACTTC. This sequence encodes CASSQGTSGRTYEQYF.

CDR3 region: CSVERGGGTEAFF. CDR3 in DNA: TGCAGCGTTGAACGGGGAGGGGGCACTGAAGCTTTCTTT. The chain has TRBV29-1 and TRBJ1-1; possible D gene TRBD1, 6 bases. CDR3 size: 13 residues. Germline CDR1 reads SQVTM; CDR2 reads ANQGSEA. The ends were cut back, 2 bases at V and 4 bases at J, with 11 bases in the middle.

This rearrangement joins TRBV25-1 to TRBJ2-5; possible D gene TRBD2, 5 bases. The CDR3 is 14 residues long. Looked up from germline, CDR1 is MGHDK and CDR2 is SYGVNS. V shed 8 bases and J shed 6 bases, with 19 bases lying between them. The CDR3 protein is CASGSLEGWKTQYF. For the CDR3, the DNA is TGTGCCAGCGGTTCGCTCGAGGGCTGGAAGACCCAGTACTTC.

The V and J genes are TRBV28 and TRBJ1-6, with D unclear. Germline V CDR1 and CDR2: MDHEN, SYDVKM. Deletions cut 3 bases from V and 4 bases from J, with 10 bases between. This CDR3 comprises 15 residues. The CDR3 spells CASSFVREYNSPLHF. CDR3 bases: TGTGCCAGCAGTTTTGTAAGGGAGTATAATTCACCCCTCCACTTT.

This clone has more than one count but fewer than ten. This chain uses TRBV30 with TRBJ1-4, with D possibly being TRBD1 (6 bases). This CDR3 comprises 13 residues. Germline CDR1 is GTSNPN and CDR2 is SVGIG (reference sequence). Trimming took 7 bases from V and 6 from J, leaving 15 bases between them. DNA for the CDR3: TGTGCCTTTGGGGGGGCGGGTGATGAAAAACTGTTTTTT. Its protein product is CAFGGAGDEKLFF.